This is a list of T cell receptor beta chains from one sample in a study of T cells after yellow fever vaccination. TCRdb re-analysed the 5' RACE reads in MiXCR, keeping a single row per CDR3 protein. This sample has fewer than 150,000 distinct CDR3 sequences; approximately 7.1% occur once, and the top ten carry around 2.6%. Here the sequenced sample was CD4+ T cells sorted from PBMCs, taken about 49 days after the first yellow fever vaccination. The source is a man aged 18 to 29 who received the YFV17D yellow fever vaccine. Each CDR3 is given with its conserved first and last residue. The D gene is left open where the match is weak. The size field is filled for only some rows; it gives once, few, many or a size class.

.	TRBJ2-2	many	TRBV27	TGTGCCAGCAGCACCCCAGGGCGGGGAACTTTTGTGAGCGGGGAGCTGTTTTTT	CASSTPGRGTFVSGELFF
TRBD1	TRBJ2-2	.	TRBV7-9	TGTGCCAGCAGCCGTGGCAGGACAGGCCTCACCGGGGAGCTGTTTTTT	CASSRGRTGLTGELFF
.	TRBJ2-2	many	TRBV7-2	TGTGCCAGCAGCTTAGTCGGGTGGAACACCGGGGAGCTGTTTTTT	CASSLVGWNTGELFF
.	TRBJ2-5	.	TRBV20-1	TGCAGTGCTAGAGTCGGGACCCAAGAGACCCAGCACTTC	CSARVGTQETQHF
TRBD2	TRBJ2-1	few	TRBV5-4	TGTGCCAGCGGATCTAGCGGGGGGCGCTATGAGCAGTTCTTC	CASGSSGGRYEQFF
.	TRBJ1-1	many	TRBV27	TGTGCCAGCAGTTCCTCTTGGGGGGGGAGCACTGAAGCTTTCTTT	CASSSSWGGSTEAFF
.	TRBJ1-3	many	TRBV6-1	TGTGCCAGCATCAGGAGGTTTAGGACATTCTCTGGAAACACCATATATTTT	CASIRRFRTFSGNTIYF
TRBD2	TRBJ2-1	many	TRBV10-3	TGTGCCATCAGAGGACTAGCGGAATACAATGAGCAGTTCTTC	CAIRGLAEYNEQFF
.	TRBJ2-3	many	TRBV6-1	TGTGCCAGCAGCTGGTCGGCTACCGGAGATACGCAGTATTTT	CASSWSATGDTQYF
.	TRBJ1-2	many	TRBV7-2	TGTGCCAGCAGCTTAGTGGGGCAGGGTGACGGCTACACCTTC	CASSLVGQGDGYTF
.	TRBJ2-3	many	TRBV5-1	TGCGCCAGCAGCTTGGAATGGTCAAGCACAGATACGCAGTATTTT	CASSLEWSSTDTQYF
TRBD2	TRBJ2-7	many	TRBV25-1	TGTGCCAGCAGTAACGCGGGGGGCTCCTACGAGCAGTACTTC	CASSNAGGSYEQYF
TRBD2	TRBJ2-3	.	TRBV28	TGTGCCAGCAGCCCCCTACTAGCGGGGTTCGGCACAGATACGCAGTATTTT	CASSPLLAGFGTDTQYF
.	TRBJ1-5	many	TRBV12-3/TRBV12-4	TGTGCCAGCAGTTTAGCCAATCAGCCCCAGCATTTT	CASSLANQPQHF
.	TRBJ2-3	.	TRBV3-1	TGTGCCAGCAGCCAAGCGGGGTACACAGATACGCAGTATTTT	CASSQAGYTDTQYF
.	TRBJ2-1	many	TRBV2	TGTGCCAGCAGTGAATACGGGGGGCGGGGGCAGTTCTTC	CASSEYGGRGQFF
.	TRBJ2-2	many	TRBV2	TGTGCCAGCAGTGAGATGACAGCCTCGGTAGGAAACGGGGAGCTGTTTTTT	CASSEMTASVGNGELFF